This paragraph covers one TCR beta chain sequence. This clone has a single count. Which antigen it targets is not known. No qualities accompany the bases; no much larger clone lies one base away. The data stem from a study of PD-1 blockade in classical Hodgkin lymphoma (dated by TCRdb to about 2020). Study-wide context: Nivolumab dosing was 3 mg/kg intravenously every 2 weeks, continuing until either disease progression or unacceptable toxicity. The study used TCR beta sequencing and CyTOF to define a peripheral blood immune signature of response to PD-1 blockade in classical Hodgkin lymphoma. On the study overall, not on this receptor specifically: Baseline TCR diversity was reported to be lower in newly diagnosed patients than in healthy donors and to be lower still in relapsed/refractory patients. CD4+ but not CD8+ TCR diversity rose significantly by C4D1 (p=0.0027 vs p=0.16), most apparent in complete responders (p=0.02). The study was restricted to a single clinical trial cohort, and the causes of repertoire differences, possibly disease activity or prior therapy, were left undefined. Trial patients with a complete response had baseline diversity similar to that of newly diagnosed patients, while partial responders and progressors had significantly lower diversity. Diversity was lower in patients who began nivolumab less than 1 year after ASCT, so these patients were left out of later analyses to avoid confounding by immune reconstitution.

The germline V gene supplies CDR1 MGHRA and CDR2 YSYEKL. V drops 4 bases and J drops 5 bases, leaving 11 bases in between. The CDR3 measures 14 amino acids from cysteine to phenylalanine. The kept DNA is CDR3 alone, 42 bases in frame from the first base. The time point label, as the study defines it: cycle 2 day 1 (C2D1) of nivolumab. All trial patients had relapsed after autologous stem cell transplantation, with cohorts A, B and C differing in prior brentuximab vedotin exposure. The trial cohort was composed of some 57 patients with relapsed/refractory classical Hodgkin lymphoma, for whom complete response, partial response or progressive disease was recorded as best overall response. In the multi-cohort phase II CheckMate 205 trial, trial patients received single-agent nivolumab. An independent review committee assessed best overall response using the 2007 International Working Group response criteria. Trial PBMCs were obtained immediately prior to nivolumab initiation (C1D1) and on therapy at cycle 2 day 1 and cycle 4 day 1. Peripheral blood was collected in 8 mL Vacutainer Cell Preparation Tubes, from which PBMCs were isolated by centrifugation and then cryopreserved.

Genomic DNA was extracted with the Qiagen DNeasy kit from unsorted PBMCs and from negatively selected CD4+ and CD8+ fractions. TCR beta CDR3 regions were amplified by immunoSEQ multiplex PCR using primers annealing to V and J segments. A synthetic immune receptor repertoire was used to minimize amplification bias, and any residual bias was removed computationally once sequencing was done. In the authors' own workflow: Repertoire diversity was quantified as the Shannon entropy index using custom Python scripts. The unsorted, CD4+ and CD8+ repertoires were each analyzed separately, with the exception of combined analyses, where CD4+ and CD8+ sequences were merged in silico. Clonal expansion was defined as at least a 2-fold frequency increase after treatment relative to C1D1, with a pseudocount of 0.5 for undetected baseline clones. Clones with 0 or 1 copy at C1D1 were defined as singleton clones, while clones with 2 or more copies were defined as non-singleton clones. Clones expanded in unsorted samples were annotated as CD4+, CD8+ or unknown by matching protein sequences in sorted samples from the same patient. Wilcoxon tests on paired samples were used to test changes in diversity from C1D1 to C4D1. TCRdb retrieved this table from immuneACCESS and kept in-frame rearrangements only. Not all clones are present; in checked studies, unresolved V genes account for under half, and no reason is known for the remainder. That table supplies the V and J calls and clone size; D and trimming were determined from the DNA. This sample holds roughly 41,000 clones; approximately 86% were observed only once. 7.7% of the sample comes from the top ten.

Recombination connected TRBV4-1 to TRBJ2-2, with a tentative D gene TRBD2 over 5 matching bases. Sequenced material: peripheral blood mononuclear cells (PBMCs), taken before the second cycle of nivolumab. The clonotype originates from a human donor with classical Hodgkin lymphoma. The base sequence is TGCGCCAGCAGCCCCAGAGGCGGGACCGGGGAGCTGTTTTTT. It specifies CASSPRGGTGELFF.